This note documents a single TCR beta chain sequence. Original methodology: Estimates of nucleated cell counts were drawn from the amplification of reference gene primers. Data came from immunoSEQ multiplex PCR; TCRdb stores just in-frame clones and leaves some out. The V and J calls and clone size are taken from that table; D and trimming were inferred from the DNA. Among just over 350,000 clones listed, approximately 86% were seen once. Germline CDR1 is SGHTA and CDR2 is FQGNSA. The CDR3 has 16 residues. V lost 5 bases and J lost 0; bases outside the gene matches: 5. One Seattle source followed patients from active infection through their disease course. This specimen comes from a study of blood T cell repertoires in COVID-19. In the study overall: PBMCs, B-cell-depleted T cells, or T cells were the source of the cDNA or gDNA that made up the material.

This TCR derives from a woman aged 55-69 years with COVID-19, enrolled during active disease. The sequencing sample was made of peripheral blood. The chain uses TRBV7-2 and TRBJ2-4; 9 bases are shared with TRBD2. The DNA of the CDR3 is TGTGCCAGCAGCGTGCGGGGGGGAATAGCCAAAAACATTCAGTACTTC. This codes for CASSVRGGIAKNIQYF. Together with reference TRBV7-2 and TRBJ2-4, the CDR3 gives the full variable domain: GAGVSQSPSNKVTEKGKDVELRCDPISGHTALYWYRQSLGQGLEFLIYFQGNSAPDKSGLPSDRFSAERTGGSVSTLTIQRTQQEDSAVYLCASSVRGGIAKNIQYFGAGTRLSVL.